Below are 4 T cell receptor beta chains sequenced from a single sample in a study of cytomegalovirus exposure and HLA in healthy donors. The study ran its PCR with 60 Vbeta and 13 Jbeta primers. Produced via immunoSEQ multiplex PCR; TCRdb's table is partial and in-frame only. The data show 100,000 to 150,000 clones, 15% seen once. Sequencing input: PBMCs. Source of these receptors: a woman under 30 in good health and CMV-seronegative.

CDR3 sequence: CASSYNSNQPQHF. In nucleotides, the CDR3 is TGTGCCAGCAGCTACAATTCGAATCAGCCCCAGCATTTT. This chain connects TRBV7-9 to TRBJ1-5; the D is unclear. The germline V and J ends were trimmed by 4 bases and 4 bases, with 8 bases remaining between them. Germline CDR1 is SEHNR and CDR2 is FQNEAQ (reference sequence). The CDR3 totals 13 residues.

This clone was detected a few times. V and J are TRBV30 and TRBJ1-1; D gene unclear. CDR1 is GTSNPN and CDR2 is SVGIG in the germline V gene (reference sequence). Trimming cost V 4 bases and J 3 bases, with 15 bases left between them. There are 14 residues in the CDR3. CDR3 protein: CAWIPIGRDTEAFF. In DNA, the CDR3 is TGTGCCTGGATCCCTATTGGGAGGGACACTGAAGCTTTCTTT.

V and J are TRBV6-1 and TRBJ2-1; 11 positions agree with TRBD1. There are 14 residues in the CDR3. The ends lost 6 bases at V and 6 bases at J; junction bases unmatched: 4. CDR1 MNHNS and CDR2 SASEGT come from the germline V gene. The CDR3 nucleotides read TGTGCCAGCAGAGGGACAGGGGGATTCAATGAGCAGTTCTTC. Protein sequence: CASRGTGGFNEQFF.

This clone was seen a handful of times. The chain has TRBV5-4 and TRBJ2-7; weak D call: TRBD1 (5 bases). V lost 0 bases, J lost 2 bases, and 15 bases lay in between. The CDR3 runs to 16 residues. Per germline, CDR1 SGHNT and CDR2 YYREEE (reference sequence). In DNA form, the CDR3 reads TGTGCCAGCAGCTTGGGTGGTCGGACACTTACCTACGAGCAGTACTTC. It yields the protein CASSLGGRTLTYEQYF.